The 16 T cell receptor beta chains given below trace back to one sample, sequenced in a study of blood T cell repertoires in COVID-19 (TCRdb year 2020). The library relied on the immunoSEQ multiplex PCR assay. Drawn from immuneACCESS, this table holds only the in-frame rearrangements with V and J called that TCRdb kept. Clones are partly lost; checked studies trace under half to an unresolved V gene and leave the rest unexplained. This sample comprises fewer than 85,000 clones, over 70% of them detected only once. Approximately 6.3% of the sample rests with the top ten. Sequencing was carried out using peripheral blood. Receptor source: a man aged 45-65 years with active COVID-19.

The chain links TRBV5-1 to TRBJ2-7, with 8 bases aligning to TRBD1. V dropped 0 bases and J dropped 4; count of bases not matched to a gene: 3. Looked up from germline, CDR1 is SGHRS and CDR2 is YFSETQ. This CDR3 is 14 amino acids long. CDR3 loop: CASSLGGTGYEQYF. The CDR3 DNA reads TGCGCCAGCAGCTTGGGAGGGACAGGATACGAGCAGTACTTC.

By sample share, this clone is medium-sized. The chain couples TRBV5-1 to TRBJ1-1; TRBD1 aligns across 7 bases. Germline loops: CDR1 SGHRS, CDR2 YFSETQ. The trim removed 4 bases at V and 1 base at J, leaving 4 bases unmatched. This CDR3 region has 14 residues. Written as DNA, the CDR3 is TGCGCCAGCAGCACGGGACAGCCGAACACTGAAGCTTTCTTT. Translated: CASSTGQPNTEAFF.

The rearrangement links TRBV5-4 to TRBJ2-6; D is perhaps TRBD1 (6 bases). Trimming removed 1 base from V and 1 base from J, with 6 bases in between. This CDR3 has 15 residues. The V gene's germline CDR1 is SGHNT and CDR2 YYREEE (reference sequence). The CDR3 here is CASSLTGSGANVLTF. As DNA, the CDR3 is TGTGCCAGCAGCTTGACAGGGTCTGGGGCCAACGTCCTGACTTTC.

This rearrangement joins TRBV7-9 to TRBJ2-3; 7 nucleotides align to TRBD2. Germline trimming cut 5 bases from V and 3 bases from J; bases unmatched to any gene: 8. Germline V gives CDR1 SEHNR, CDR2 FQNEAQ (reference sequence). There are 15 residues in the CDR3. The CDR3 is CASSPFGGTTDTQYF. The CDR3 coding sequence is TGTGCCAGCAGCCCCTTCGGGGGGACGACAGATACGCAGTATTTT.

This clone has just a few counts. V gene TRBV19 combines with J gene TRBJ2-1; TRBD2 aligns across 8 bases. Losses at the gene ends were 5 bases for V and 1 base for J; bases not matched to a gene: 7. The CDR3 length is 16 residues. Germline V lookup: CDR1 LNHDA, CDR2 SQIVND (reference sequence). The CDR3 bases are TGTGCCAGTAGTGTCAGCGGGAGCCGTTCCTACAATGAGCAGTTCTTC. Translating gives CASSVSGSRSYNEQFF.

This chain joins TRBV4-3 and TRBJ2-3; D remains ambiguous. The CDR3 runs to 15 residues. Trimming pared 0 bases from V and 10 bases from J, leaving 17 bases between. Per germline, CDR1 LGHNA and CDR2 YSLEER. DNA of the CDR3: TGCGCCAGCAGCCAAGATCTTACAGCCGCACGATCGCAGTATTTT. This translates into CASSQDLTAARSQYF.

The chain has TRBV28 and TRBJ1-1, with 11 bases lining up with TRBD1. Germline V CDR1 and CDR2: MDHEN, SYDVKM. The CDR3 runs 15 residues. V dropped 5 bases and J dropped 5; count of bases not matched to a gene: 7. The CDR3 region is CASSPGTGGVTEAFF. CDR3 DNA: TGTGCCAGCAGTCCAGGGACAGGGGGTGTGACTGAAGCTTTCTTT. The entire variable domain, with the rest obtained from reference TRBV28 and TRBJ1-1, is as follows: DVKVTQSSRYLVKRTGEKVFLECVQDMDHENMFWYRQDPGLGLRLIYFSYDVKMKEKGDIPEGYSVSREKKERFSLILESASTNQTSMYLCASSPGTGGVTEAFFGQGTRLTVV.

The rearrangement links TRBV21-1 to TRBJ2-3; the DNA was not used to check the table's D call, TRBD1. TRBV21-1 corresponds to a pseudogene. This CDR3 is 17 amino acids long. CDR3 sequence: CASSKQPGQGEGDTQYF. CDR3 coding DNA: TGTGCCAGCAGCAAACAACCGGGACAGGGGGAAGGAGATACGCAGTATTTT.

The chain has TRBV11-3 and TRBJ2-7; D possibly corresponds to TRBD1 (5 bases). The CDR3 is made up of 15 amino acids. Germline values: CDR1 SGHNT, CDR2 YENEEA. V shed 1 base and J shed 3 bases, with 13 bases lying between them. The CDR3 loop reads CASSLGQGKGYEQYF. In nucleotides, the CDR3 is TGTGCCAGCAGCTTAGGGCAGGGAAAAGGCTACGAGCAGTACTTC.

The CDR3 reads CASSVSVGQVPTYEQYF. CDR3 nucleotides: TGTGCCAGCTCAGTCTCCGTGGGACAGGTGCCTACCTACGAGCAGTACTTC. The chain employs TRBV18 and TRBJ2-7, with TRBD1 identical over 8 bases. Germline values: CDR1 KGHSH, CDR2 LQKENI. The V and J ends lost 5 bases and 2 bases, in that order; junction bases with no gene match: 14. The CDR3 loop spans 17 amino acids.

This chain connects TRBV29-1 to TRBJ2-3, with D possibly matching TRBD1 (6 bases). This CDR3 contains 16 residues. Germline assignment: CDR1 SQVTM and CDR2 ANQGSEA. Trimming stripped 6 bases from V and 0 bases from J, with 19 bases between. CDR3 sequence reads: CSVSRGRAGSTDTQYF. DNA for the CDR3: TGCAGCGTCTCCAGGGGTAGGGCGGGTAGCACAGATACGCAGTATTTT.

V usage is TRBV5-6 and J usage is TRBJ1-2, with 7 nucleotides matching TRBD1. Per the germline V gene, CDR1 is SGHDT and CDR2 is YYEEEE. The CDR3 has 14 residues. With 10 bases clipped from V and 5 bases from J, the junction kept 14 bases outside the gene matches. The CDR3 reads CAGTSGTDLYGYTF. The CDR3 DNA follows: TGTGCCGGCACCTCCGGGACAGATCTTTATGGCTACACCTTC.

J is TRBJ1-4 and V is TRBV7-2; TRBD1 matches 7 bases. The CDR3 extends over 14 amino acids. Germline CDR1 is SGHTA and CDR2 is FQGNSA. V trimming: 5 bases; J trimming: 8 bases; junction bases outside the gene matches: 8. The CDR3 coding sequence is TGTGCCAGCAGCCCAAACAGGGGTGGAGAAAAACTGTTTTTT. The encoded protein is CASSPNRGGEKLFF.

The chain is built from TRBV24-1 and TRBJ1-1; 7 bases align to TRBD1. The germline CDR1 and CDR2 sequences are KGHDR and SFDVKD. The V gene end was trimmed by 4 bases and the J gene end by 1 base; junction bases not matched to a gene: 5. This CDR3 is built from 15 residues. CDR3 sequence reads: CATSDPDRANTEAFF. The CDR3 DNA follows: TGTGCCACCAGTGACCCTGACAGGGCGAACACTGAAGCTTTCTTT.

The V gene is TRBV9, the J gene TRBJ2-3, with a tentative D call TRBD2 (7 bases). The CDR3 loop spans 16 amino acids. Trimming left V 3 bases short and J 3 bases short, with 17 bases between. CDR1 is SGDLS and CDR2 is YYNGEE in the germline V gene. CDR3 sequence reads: CASSADGGRRTDTQYF. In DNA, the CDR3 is TGTGCCAGCAGCGCGGACGGGGGGCGGAGGACAGATACGCAGTATTTT.

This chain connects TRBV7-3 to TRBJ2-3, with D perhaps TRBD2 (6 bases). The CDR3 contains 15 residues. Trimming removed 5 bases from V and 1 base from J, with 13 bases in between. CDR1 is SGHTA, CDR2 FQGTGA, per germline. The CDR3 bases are TGTGCCAGCAGCCAAGGGTCTAGCGGCACAGATACGCAGTATTTT. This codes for CASSQGSSGTDTQYF.